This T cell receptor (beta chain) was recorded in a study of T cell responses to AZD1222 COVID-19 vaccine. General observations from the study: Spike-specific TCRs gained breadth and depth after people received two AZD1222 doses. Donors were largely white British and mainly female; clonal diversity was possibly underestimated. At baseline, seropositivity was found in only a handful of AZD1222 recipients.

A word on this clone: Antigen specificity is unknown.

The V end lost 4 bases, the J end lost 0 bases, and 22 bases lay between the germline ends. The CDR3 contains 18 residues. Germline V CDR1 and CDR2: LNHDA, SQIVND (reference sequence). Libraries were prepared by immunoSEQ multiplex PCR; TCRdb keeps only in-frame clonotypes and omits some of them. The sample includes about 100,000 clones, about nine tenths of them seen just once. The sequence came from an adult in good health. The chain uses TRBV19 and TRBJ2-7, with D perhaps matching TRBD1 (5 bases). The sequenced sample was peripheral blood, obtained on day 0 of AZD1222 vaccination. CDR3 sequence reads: CASSTTLFPKTDSYEQYF. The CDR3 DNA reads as TGTGCCAGTAGTACGACACTTTTTCCAAAGACAGACTCCTACGAGCAGTACTTC.